This entry lists 26 T cell receptor beta chains sequenced from one sample in a study of cytomegalovirus exposure and HLA in healthy donors. Use of 60 Vbeta and 13 Jbeta primers characterized the PCR. The repertoire was sequenced with immunoSEQ multiplex PCR; TCRdb's copy has only in-frame clones and lacks some. The sample consists of approximately 70,000 clones, 74% of them appearing once. Sequenced sample: PBMCs. Receptors originate from a woman aged 55-75 years in good health and CMV-seropositive.

The rearrangement links TRBV9 to TRBJ2-3, with D tentatively TRBD2 (6 bases). The CDR3 runs 15 residues. Per germline, CDR1 SGDLS and CDR2 YYNGEE. Trimming pared 1 base from V and 3 bases from J, leaving 12 bases between. CDR3 loop: CASSVQGLLTDTQYF. CDR3 DNA sequence: TGTGCCAGCAGCGTACAGGGACTCCTTACAGATACGCAGTATTTT.

The rearrangement links TRBV19 to TRBJ2-3; D not resolved. Looked up from germline, CDR1 is LNHDA and CDR2 is SQIVND (reference sequence). V gave up 4 bases and J gave up 0 bases, with 17 bases separating them. This CDR3 comprises 17 residues. The CDR3 nucleotides read TGTGCCAGTAGTAGCCCCCCATGGAGCCATAGCACAGATACGCAGTATTTT. Its translation is CASSSPPWSHSTDTQYF.

This rearrangement joins TRBV9 to TRBJ1-1; a weak D match, TRBD1 (6 bases). This CDR3 is built from 15 residues. Trimming stripped 2 bases from V and 7 bases from J, with 18 bases between. In germline, CDR1 is SGDLS, CDR2 YYNGEE. CDR3 loop: CASSVLPEGGVEAFF. The CDR3 DNA is TGTGCCAGCAGCGTTCTTCCCGAGGGGGGGGTTGAAGCTTTCTTT.

This sequence joins TRBV19 and TRBJ2-7, with D possibly TRBD1 on 6 matching bases. Germline loops: CDR1 LNHDA, CDR2 SQIVND (reference sequence). The CDR3 extends over 13 amino acids. Trimming removed 3 bases at V and 3 bases at J, with 9 bases between. The CDR3 is CASSIGQYYEQYF. The CDR3 DNA is TGTGCCAGTAGTATTGGACAGTACTACGAGCAGTACTTC.

In its sample, this clone was seen a few times. The rearrangement joins TRBV27 to TRBJ2-7; TRBD1 might be the D (6 bases). The length of the CDR3 is 13 residues. The germline CDR1 and CDR2 sequences are MNHEY and SMNVEV (reference sequence). The V gene lost 5 bases and the J gene lost 7 bases, with 15 bases spanning the gap. CDR3 loop: CASSIHRVSEQYF. Written as DNA, the CDR3 is TGTGCCAGCAGTATCCACAGGGTTTCGGAGCAGTACTTC.

The chain employs TRBV5-1 and TRBJ1-1, with 7 bases aligning to TRBD1. Per the germline V gene, CDR1 is SGHRS and CDR2 is YFSETQ. CDR3 size: 14 residues. Unmatched junction bases numbered 5, after V lost 1 base and J lost 5 bases. The DNA of the CDR3 is TGCGCCAGCAGCTTGATGGGACAGCAGACTGAAGCTTTCTTT. Its protein is CASSLMGQQTEAFF.

V and J are TRBV21-1 and TRBJ2-7; the table names TRBD2, a call not compared with the DNA. TRBV21-1 is a pseudogene. This CDR3 has 15 amino acids. As DNA, the CDR3 is TGTGCCAGCAGCAAAGCGAGCGGGGGCTCCTACGAGCAGTACTTC. Translated, it gives CASSKASGGSYEQYF.

V gene TRBV7-6 combines with J gene TRBJ1-1; the match to TRBD1 covers 9 bases. J gave up 10 bases and V 5 bases, and 5 bases lay outside the gene matches. The CDR3 contains 12 residues. Germline assignment: CDR1 SGHVS and CDR2 FNYEAQ. DNA for the CDR3: TGTGCCAGCAGCCCGGGACAGGGAGGAGCTTTCTTT. The encoded protein is CASSPGQGGAFF.

The chain employs TRBV29-1 and TRBJ2-7, with 9 bases aligning to TRBD1. Germline-derived CDR1 and CDR2 are SQVTM and ANQGSEA. The CDR3 has 13 amino acids. V lost 7 bases, J lost 2 bases, and 6 bases stayed unmatched. The CDR3 nucleotides read TGCAGCGCCTCGGACAGGGGACCCTACGAGCAGTACTTC. Protein: CSASDRGPYEQYF.

The chain couples TRBV9 to TRBJ1-2, with D maybe TRBD1 (6 bases). The CDR3 spans 14 residues. V was shortened by 0 bases and J by 7 bases, with 13 bases between the two germline ends. Germline V gene lookup returns CDR1 SGDLS and CDR2 YYNGEE. CDR3 in amino acids: CASSVAQGLVGYTF. Here the CDR3 DNA reads TGTGCCAGCAGCGTAGCCCAGGGGTTGGTTGGCTACACCTTC.

V gene TRBV30 combines with J gene TRBJ1-2, with TRBD1 matching over 10 bases. CDR1 is GTSNPN and CDR2 is SVGIG in the germline V gene (reference sequence). The junction had 5 bases not matched to a gene; V was cut back by 2 bases and J by 5 bases. CDR3 length: 14 residues. Written as DNA, the CDR3 is TGTGCCTGGAGTCGACAGGGGGCAGTGTATGGCTACACCTTC. It encodes CAWSRQGAVYGYTF.

V and J are TRBV28 and TRBJ2-1; 7 positions match TRBD1. This CDR3 comprises 15 residues. CDR1 and CDR2 from the germline V gene are MDHEN and SYDVKM. Trimming at V came to 5 bases and at J to 4 bases, leaving 8 bases not matched to a gene. CDR3 DNA: TGTGCCAGCAGTATAGCCGGGACAGCGTACAATGAGCAGTTCTTC. Protein sequence: CASSIAGTAYNEQFF.

The V call is TRBV28, the J call TRBJ1-2, with 7 bases that match TRBD1. The CDR3 spans 13 residues. The ends lost 8 bases at V and 3 bases at J; junction bases unmatched: 6. From germline, CDR1 is MDHEN and CDR2 SYDVKM. Here the CDR3 DNA reads TGTGCCAGCCGAACAGGGGCGGACTATGGCTACACCTTC. It translates to CASRTGADYGYTF.

To note about this clone: This CDR3 is also generated by other DNA sequences in the sample. CDR3 in amino acids: CAWSSMTSGAPYF. The CDR3 DNA reads TGTGCCTGGAGCTCAATGACTAGCGGAGCACCGTACTTC. The J gene is TRBJ2-5, the V gene TRBV30; 9 bases are shared with TRBD2. The CDR3 consists of 13 residues. J lost 13 bases, V lost 3 bases, and 12 bases had no gene match. Germline values: CDR1 GTSNPN, CDR2 SVGIG (reference sequence).

This chain connects TRBV9 to TRBJ2-5, with 7 bases lining up with TRBD2. CDR3 length equals 16 residues. Germline CDR1 reads SGDLS; CDR2 reads YYNGEE. The ends lost 6 bases at V and 5 bases at J; junction bases unmatched: 16. DNA for the CDR3: TGTGCCAGCACGCCCGGAAACCTAGCGGAGATGGAGACCCAGTACTTC. This encodes CASTPGNLAEMETQYF.

This rearrangement joins TRBV5-1 to TRBJ1-2, with D possibly being TRBD1 (6 bases). The germline V and J ends were trimmed by 0 bases and 2 bases, with 8 bases remaining between them. Germline V gene sequence: CDR1 SGHRS, CDR2 YFSETQ. The CDR3 has 14 residues. In DNA, the CDR3 is TGCGCCAGCAGCTTGGCAGGGGAGAACTATGGCTACACCTTC. Translation: CASSLAGENYGYTF.

The J gene is TRBJ1-5, the V gene TRBV30; the match to TRBD1 covers 8 bases. Germline values: CDR1 GTSNPN, CDR2 SVGIG (reference sequence). This CDR3 spans 15 amino acids. Unmatched junction bases numbered 8, after V lost 2 bases and J lost 5 bases. The CDR3 reads CAWSPLDRGYQPQHF. The CDR3 nucleotides read TGTGCCTGGAGTCCGCTAGACAGGGGTTATCAGCCCCAGCATTTT.

This clone came up a few times. This chain joins TRBV12-5 and TRBJ1-1; TRBD1 agrees at 7 bases. There are 11 residues in the CDR3. V shed 7 bases and J 10 bases; nucleotides not matched to a gene: 6. Germline V gene data show CDR1 as LGHNT and CDR2 as FRNRAP. CDR3 sequence (DNA): TGTGCTAGTGCCCTGGCAGGGGGAGCTTTCTTT. As protein: CASALAGGAFF.

This chain connects TRBV2 to TRBJ1-5; the match to TRBD1 covers 7 bases. The germline V gene encodes CDR1 SNHLY and CDR2 FYNNEI. This CDR3 has 15 amino acids. With V trimmed by 5 bases and J by 6 bases, 10 bases remained unmatched. Here the CDR3 reads CASSQSTGQTQPQHF. The CDR3 DNA is TGTGCCAGCAGTCAATCGACAGGGCAGACTCAGCCCCAGCATTTT.

This chain connects TRBV7-3 to TRBJ1-1, with 10 bases lining up with TRBD1. The junction had 6 bases not matched to a gene; V was cut back by 4 bases and J by 7 bases. In germline, CDR1 is SGHTA, CDR2 FQGTGA. The CDR3 has 14 amino acids. The CDR3 coding sequence is TGTGCCAGCAGCTCCAACGGACAGGGGGGTGAAGCTTTCTTT. It specifies CASSSNGQGGEAFF.

V gene TRBV2 combines with J gene TRBJ1-1; D may be TRBD1 (5 bases). Deletions cut 11 bases from V and 1 base from J, with 14 bases between. The germline gives CDR1 SNHLY, CDR2 FYNNEI. The CDR3 is made up of 13 amino acids. The CDR3 is CACAAGQNTEAFF. As DNA, the CDR3 is TGTGCCTGTGCGGCAGGACAGAACACTGAAGCTTTCTTT.

The chain uses TRBV29-1 and TRBJ2-5; perhaps TRBD2 as D (5 bases). The CDR3 length is 13 residues. Trimming left V 6 bases short and J 12 bases short, with 23 bases between. Germline-derived CDR1 and CDR2 are SQVTM and ANQGSEA. The CDR3 sequence: CSVMESSWVEEYF. CDR3 coding DNA: TGCAGCGTAATGGAGTCTAGCTGGGTAGAGGAGTACTTC.

V and J are TRBV7-2 and TRBJ1-1, with D unclear. Germline V gene lookup returns CDR1 SGHTA and CDR2 FQGNSA. This CDR3 spans 14 amino acids. V was trimmed by 0 bases and J by 4 bases, leaving 9 bases between them. This CDR3 reads CASSLAQLTTEAFF. The CDR3 bases are TGTGCCAGCAGCTTAGCTCAGTTAACCACTGAAGCTTTCTTT.

The sample holds many counts of this clone. The chain links TRBV29-1 to TRBJ1-1, with D possibly TRBD1 on 6 matching bases. The germline gives CDR1 SQVTM, CDR2 ANQGSEA. V lost 0 bases, J lost 5 bases, and 10 bases lay in between. The CDR3 totals 13 residues. This CDR3 is CSVEDNRETEAFF. In DNA form, the CDR3 reads TGCAGCGTTGAAGATAACAGGGAGACTGAAGCTTTCTTT.

V gene TRBV11-2 combines with J gene TRBJ2-7, with D possibly being TRBD2 (5 bases). CDR3 length equals 15 residues. V lost 2 bases and J lost 5, with 16 bases in between. The V gene's germline CDR1 is SGHAT and CDR2 FQNNGV. The CDR3 sequence: CASSLTPPDYNEQYF. The DNA of the CDR3 is TGTGCCAGCAGCTTAACCCCCCCTGACTACAACGAGCAGTACTTC.

The chain has TRBV4-2 and TRBJ2-1; 8 nucleotides line up with TRBD1. V trimming: 3 bases; J trimming: 5 bases; junction bases outside the gene matches: 9. The germline V gene encodes CDR1 LGHNA and CDR2 YNFKEQ. The CDR3 sequence is 16 residues long. For the CDR3, the DNA is TGTGCCAGCAGCCACATGGACAGGGAAATCCACAATGAGCAGTTCTTC. Its protein product is CASSHMDREIHNEQFF.